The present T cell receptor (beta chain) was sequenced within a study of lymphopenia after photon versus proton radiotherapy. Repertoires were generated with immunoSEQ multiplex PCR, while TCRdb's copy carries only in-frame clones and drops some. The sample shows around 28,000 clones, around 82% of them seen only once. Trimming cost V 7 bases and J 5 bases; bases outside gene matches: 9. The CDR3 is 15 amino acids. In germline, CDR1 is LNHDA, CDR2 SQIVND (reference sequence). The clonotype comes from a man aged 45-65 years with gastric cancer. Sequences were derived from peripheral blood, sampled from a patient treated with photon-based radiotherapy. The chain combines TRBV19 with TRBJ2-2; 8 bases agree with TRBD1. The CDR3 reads CASKDDRGTTGELFF. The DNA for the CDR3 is TGTGCCAGTAAGGATGACAGGGGAACAACCGGGGAGCTGTTTTTT.